This T cell receptor (beta chain) was documented in a study of shared clonotypes between healthy human individuals. Study-level findings and limits: The authors expected sequencing depth to affect clonotype sharing among donors. Sampling covered nothing but blood. Tissue TCR repertoires likely differ from those found in blood.

Measured with immunoSEQ multiplex PCR; TCRdb has only the in-frame clones, and not every one. The table has about 680,000 clones, just over 90% seen once; the top ten hold roughly 22%. Naive CD8 cells comprised CD45RO-negative, CCR7-positively selected cells, excluding terminally differentiated effector memory CD45RA+ cells. On this clone: Its antigen is unidentified. Other DNA sequences from this sample encode an identical CDR3 as well.

The CDR3 is 11 residues long. Trimming removed 6 bases at V and 3 bases at J, with 6 bases between. The germline V gene encodes CDR1 MNHNS and CDR2 SASEGT. The receptor's source is a man aged 30 to 45 in good health. The source material was naive CD8+ T cells sorted from blood. The gene calls are TRBV6-1 and TRBJ2-7; D unresolved. The CDR3 sequence is CASSEYYEQYF. CDR3 DNA: TGTGCCAGCAGCGAGTACTACGAGCAGTACTTC.